This is a list of T cell receptor beta chains from one sample in a study of post-analysis software for immune sequencing data. TCRdb independently ran MiXCR on the PCR reads; one entry per CDR3 protein. This table has 150,000 to 200,000 distinct CDR3 sequences, over 25% appearing once. Material: blood. These receptors all stem from a girl aged 5-17 years with multiple sclerosis. CDR3s include the opening cysteine and the closing phenylalanine or tryptophan. A D gene is named only where the DNA matches it firmly. Not every row has a clone size; where given, it reads once, few, many or a size class.

v_gene	j_gene	d_gene	abundance	CDR3aa	CDR3nt
TRBV28	TRBJ1-1	TRBD1	-	CASGFSGGGTEAFF	TGTGCCAGCGGCTTCTCAGGGGGCGGTACTGAAGCTTTCTTT
TRBV6-6	TRBJ2-3	-	-	CASSLTGLTDRDTQYF	TGTGCCAGCAGTCTTACCGGCCTCACAGACAGAGATACGCAGTATTTT
TRBV20-1	TRBJ2-7	TRBD2	many	CSASSNSGRAFEQYF	TGCAGTGCTAGCTCGAATAGCGGGAGGGCCTTCGAGCAGTACTTC
TRBV25-1	TRBJ2-2	TRBD2	-	CASSEFQREGLDVPGELFF	TGTGCCAGCAGTGAATTCCAGCGGGAGGGCCTAGATGTGCCCGGGGAGCTGTTTTTT
TRBV27	TRBJ2-7	TRBD1	many	CASTTDRSSYEQYF	TGTGCCAGCACCACGGACAGGAGCTCCTACGAGCAGTACTTC
TRBV7-9	TRBJ2-1	-	-	CASSAAGTAKNEQFF	TGTGCCAGCAGCGCAGCCGGGACTGCAAAGAATGAGCAGTTCTTC
TRBV12-3/TRBV12-4	TRBJ2-7	-	-	CASSSTHWDEQYF	TGTGCCAGCAGTTCGACCCACTGGGACGAGCAGTACTTC
TRBV29-1	TRBJ2-1	-	few	CSVDRDTYNEQFF	TGCAGCGTTGACCGTGACACCTACAATGAGCAGTTCTTC
TRBV6-5	TRBJ2-1	TRBD2	-	CASSPGRAVRDEQFF	TGTGCCAGCAGCCCAGGGAGGGCGGTAAGAGATGAGCAGTTCTTC
TRBV28	TRBJ1-2	-	-	CASSFPERYYGYTF	TGTGCCAGCAGTTTCCCCGAGAGATACTATGGCTACACCTTC
TRBV25-1	TRBJ1-2	-	many	CASSVGVRYGYTF	TGTGCCAGCAGTGTGGGCGTCCGATATGGCTACACCTTC
TRBV20-1	TRBJ2-3	TRBD2	-	CSAPGLSTDTQYF	TGCAGTGCCCCGGGACTATCCACAGATACGCAGTATTTT
TRBV7-9	TRBJ2-4	-	-	CASSLATFRGLNEAKNIQYF	TGTGCCAGCAGCTTAGCCACTTTCCGGGGCTTAAATGAGGCCAAAAACATTCAGTACTTC
TRBV12-3/TRBV12-4	TRBJ2-1	TRBD2	few	CANRPSGRTGNEQFF	TGTGCCAACAGACCGAGCGGGAGAACGGGCAATGAGCAGTTCTTC
TRBV12-3/TRBV12-4	TRBJ2-3	TRBD2	-	CASRPKGRESTDTQYF	TGTGCCAGCAGACCGAAGGGGCGGGAGAGCACAGATACGCAGTATTTT
TRBV12-3/TRBV12-4	TRBJ1-2	-	many	CASSPVLDYGYTF	TGTGCCAGCAGCCCCGTACTTGACTATGGCTACACCTTC
TRBV28	TRBJ1-5	-	many	CASSLSANQPQHF	TGTGCCAGCAGTTTGTCCGCCAATCAGCCCCAGCATTTT
TRBV6-1	TRBJ2-7	-	few	CASSVARALNEQYF	TGTGCCAGCAGTGTCGCCAGGGCGCTAAATGAGCAGTACTTC
TRBV6-4	TRBJ1-1	-	-	CAISEGNSEAFF	TGTGCCATCAGTGAAGGCAACAGCGAAGCTTTCTTT
TRBV7-8	TRBJ2-5	TRBD1	many	CASSILDRGFQETQYF	TGTGCCAGCAGCATCTTGGACAGGGGATTTCAAGAGACCCAGTACTTC
TRBV12-3/TRBV12-4	TRBJ2-5	-	-	CASSLWGETQYF	TGTGCCAGCAGTCTCTGGGGAGAGACCCAGTACTTC
TRBV6-6	TRBJ2-7	TRBD1	many	CASGETDRSPYEQYF	TGTGCCAGCGGCGAGACGGACAGGTCCCCCTACGAGCAGTACTTC
TRBV7-8	TRBJ2-5	-	many	CASSLEVAGETQYF	TGTGCCAGCAGCTTAGAAGTGGCAGGGGAGACCCAGTACTTC
TRBV15	TRBJ2-7	-	-	CATSRVGSYEQYF	TGTGCCACCAGCAGAGTAGGGTCCTACGAGCAGTACTTC
TRBV7-8	TRBJ1-2	-	few	CASSLGGAPYGYTF	TGTGCCAGCAGCTTGGGGGGCGCCCCCTATGGCTACACCTTC
TRBV15	TRBJ1-1	-	-	CATRIGGTEAFF	TGTGCCACCAGAATTGGGGGCACTGAAGCTTTCTTT
TRBV7-9	TRBJ2-7	TRBD2	-	CASSFGQGLGWAYNEQYF	TGTGCCAGCAGCTTCGGGCAGGGACTAGGTTGGGCCTACAATGAGCAGTACTTC
TRBV5-1	TRBJ2-1	-	few	CASTGGNEQFF	TGCGCCAGCACTGGGGGCAATGAGCAGTTCTTC
TRBV10-3	TRBJ2-2	TRBD2	-	CAISEGMGLAANTGELFF	TGTGCCATCAGTGAGGGAATGGGACTAGCGGCGAACACCGGGGAGCTGTTTTTT
TRBV29-1	TRBJ1-2	-	many	CSVVESDEGYGYTF	TGCAGCGTTGTAGAGTCGGACGAAGGATATGGCTACACCTTC
TRBV7-9	TRBJ2-3	TRBD2	few	CASSKSGRAATDTQYF	TGTGCCAGCAGCAAGAGCGGGAGGGCCGCGACAGATACGCAGTATTTT
TRBV27	TRBJ1-1	-	-	CASTSAGTEAFF	TGTGCCAGCACCTCGGCAGGCACTGAAGCTTTCTTT
TRBV24-1	TRBJ1-4	-	-	CATSDGPGSEKLFF	TGTGCCACCAGTGATGGGCCAGGGAGTGAAAAACTGTTTTTT
TRBV12-3/TRBV12-4	TRBJ1-5	TRBD1	-	CASNGGQDFGGQPQHF	TGTGCCAGCAACGGGGGACAGGACTTTGGCGGTCAGCCCCAGCATTTT
TRBV12-3/TRBV12-4	TRBJ1-2	TRBD1	-	CASTPGQGVTNYGYTF	TGTGCCAGCACTCCGGGACAGGGGGTCACTAACTATGGCTACACCTTC
TRBV11-2	TRBJ2-1	TRBD2	many	CASSSPRGTSGRVSNEQFF	TGTGCCAGCAGCTCCCCCAGGGGGACTAGCGGGAGAGTAAGCAATGAGCAGTTCTTC
TRBV12-3/TRBV12-4	TRBJ1-4	-	few	CASSPGTKGKEKLFF	TGTGCCAGCAGCCCTGGGACGAAGGGGAAGGAAAAACTGTTTTTT
TRBV5-1	TRBJ2-1	TRBD2	-	CASSPPLGLAGYNEQFF	TGCGCCAGCAGTCCCCCGCTCGGACTAGCGGGATACAATGAGCAGTTCTTC
TRBV6-6	TRBJ2-1	-	few	CASSWVLFNEQFF	TGTGCCAGCAGTTGGGTCCTTTTTAATGAGCAGTTCTTC
TRBV12-3/TRBV12-4	TRBJ1-1	-	-	CASSLRGDTEAFF	TGTGCCAGCAGTTTGAGGGGGGACACTGAAGCTTTCTTT
TRBV12-3/TRBV12-4	TRBJ2-1	TRBD2	many	CASIPGLAGGGEQFF	TGTGCCAGCATCCCGGGACTAGCGGGAGGGGGAGAGCAGTTCTTC
TRBV18	TRBJ2-7	TRBD1	many	CASSRPGQGKSYEQYF	TGTGCCAGCTCCCGCCCGGGACAGGGAAAGTCCTACGAGCAGTACTTC
TRBV29-1	TRBJ1-2	TRBD1	many	CSSTGTGGAYGYTF	TGCAGCTCCACCGGGACAGGGGGCGCCTATGGCTACACCTTC
TRBV7-9	TRBJ2-7	TRBD1	-	CASSFSGQDHEQYF	TGTGCCAGCAGCTTCTCGGGACAGGACCACGAGCAGTACTTC
TRBV7-3	TRBJ2-1	-	many	CASSLGGRSYNEQFF	TGTGCCAGCAGCTTAGGGGGTCGCTCCTACAATGAGCAGTTCTTC
TRBV27	TRBJ2-3	-	many	CASSYPPGHTQYF	TGTGCCAGCAGTTACCCCCCGGGTCATACGCAGTATTTT
TRBV6-2/TRBV6-3	TRBJ2-1	TRBD2	-	CASNPSGTSSYNEQFF	TGTGCCAGCAACCCGAGCGGGACGAGCTCCTACAATGAGCAGTTCTTC
TRBV3-1	TRBJ2-7	TRBD2	-	CASSPPAGGLYNEQYF	TGTGCCAGCAGCCCCCCAGCGGGAGGACTCTACAATGAGCAGTACTTC
TRBV7-9	TRBJ2-5	-	few	CASSPKGPNEQYF	TGTGCCAGCAGCCCAAAAGGCCCCAATGAGCAGTACTTC
TRBV9	TRBJ2-5	TRBD1	many	CASSTSTARTGNQETQYF	TGTGCCAGCAGCACCTCCACGGCTCGGACAGGGAACCAAGAGACCCAGTACTTC
TRBV29-1	TRBJ1-6	-	few	CSVSSGGGSPLHF	TGCAGCGTCTCCTCTGGGGGTGGGTCACCCCTCCACTTT
TRBV5-1	TRBJ2-3	-	-	CASRSVGVGDTQYF	TGCGCCAGCAGGTCTGTGGGAGTAGGCGATACGCAGTATTTT
TRBV18	TRBJ2-7	-	many	CASTLGNEQYF	TGTGCCAGCACTTTGGGTAACGAGCAGTACTTC
TRBV6-1	TRBJ2-3	TRBD2	once	CASTAQGALIAGHTDTQYF	TGTGCCAGCACTGCCCAGGGCGCTCTTATAGCGGGACATACAGATACGCAGTATTTT
TRBV11-2	TRBJ2-7	TRBD1	many	CASSALTGSLYEQYF	TGTGCCAGCAGCGCCCTGACAGGGAGTCTTTACGAGCAGTACTTC
TRBV5-1	TRBJ2-3	-	few	CASSFGSGDGRTDTQYF	TGCGCCAGCAGCTTTGGGTCCGGCGATGGGAGAACAGATACGCAGTATTTT
TRBV27	TRBJ2-1	TRBD1	many	CASSLDRDRNGREQFF	TGTGCCAGCAGTTTAGATCGGGACAGGAACGGAAGGGAGCAGTTCTTC